The present entry profiles one T cell receptor (beta chain) with its context. Its specificity is unknown. This specimen comes from a study of cytomegalovirus exposure and HLA in healthy donors. TCRdb's copy holds only in-frame clones and misses some; the assay was immunoSEQ multiplex PCR. The sample contains 150,000 to 200,000 clones, around 84% of which appear only once. V was shortened by 6 bases and J by 0 bases, with 12 bases between the two germline ends. The CDR3 spans 15 residues. Germline CDR1 and CDR2: SNHLY and FYNNEI. Study results and limitations: In vitro data verified a few CMV-associated chains as specific for CMV antigens. The TCR clusters that emerged in the first cohort tended, a later analysis found, to co-occur in the approximately 130 validation repertoires.

The sample was PBMCs. This TCR derives from a man aged 18 to 30 in good health and CMV-seropositive. The chain joins TRBV2 to TRBJ2-1; D is ambiguous. CDR3 protein: CASREQRSSYNEQFF. The CDR3 nucleotides are TGTGCCAGCAGGGAACAGAGGAGCTCCTACAATGAGCAGTTCTTC.